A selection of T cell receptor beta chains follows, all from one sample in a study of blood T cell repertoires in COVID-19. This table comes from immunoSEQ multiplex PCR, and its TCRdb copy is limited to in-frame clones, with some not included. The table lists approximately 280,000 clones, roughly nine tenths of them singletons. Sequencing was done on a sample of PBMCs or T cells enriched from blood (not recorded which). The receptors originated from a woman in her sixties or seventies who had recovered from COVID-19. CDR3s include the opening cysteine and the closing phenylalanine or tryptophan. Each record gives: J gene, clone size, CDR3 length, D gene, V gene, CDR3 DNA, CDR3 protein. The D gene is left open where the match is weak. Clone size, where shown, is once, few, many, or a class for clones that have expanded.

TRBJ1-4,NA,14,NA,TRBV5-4,TGTGCCAGCAGCTTGGCCTCAACTAATGAAAAACTGTTTTTT,CASSLASTNEKLFF
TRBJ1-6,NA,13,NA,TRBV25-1,TGTGCCAGCAGTGAAATTAGTAATTCACCCCTCCACTTT,CASSEISNSPLHF
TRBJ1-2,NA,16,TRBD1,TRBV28,TGTGCCAGCAGGTCGGCCTCCGGGACAGGGGGTTTTGGCTACACCTTC,CASRSASGTGGFGYTF
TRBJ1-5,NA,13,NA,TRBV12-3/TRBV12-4,TGTGCCAGCAGGGGGCCTTGGAATCAGCCCCAGCATTTT,CASRGPWNQPQHF
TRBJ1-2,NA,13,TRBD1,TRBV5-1,TGCGCCAGCAGGACAGGGCGCGACTATGGCTACACCTTC,CASRTGRDYGYTF
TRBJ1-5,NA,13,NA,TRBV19,TGTGCCAGTAGTATCCCCGGAGACCAGCCCCAGCATTTT,CASSIPGDQPQHF
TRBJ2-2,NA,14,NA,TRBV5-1,TGCGCCAGCGGGCGGGACAGAGACACCGGGGAGCTGTTTTTT,CASGRDRDTGELFF
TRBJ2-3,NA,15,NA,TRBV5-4,TGTGCCAGCAGCTTGGACTCCCTAGCAACAGATACGCAGTATTTT,CASSLDSLATDTQYF
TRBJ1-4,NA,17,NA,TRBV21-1,TGTGCCAGCGGGTCTACGTGGCAGGCAGCAACTAATGAAAAACTGTTTTTT,CASGSTWQAATNEKLFF
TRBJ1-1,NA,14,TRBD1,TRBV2,TGTGCCATCGAGATACAGGGGATGAACACTGAAGCTTTCTTT,CAIEIQGMNTEAFF
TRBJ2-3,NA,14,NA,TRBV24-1,TGTGCCACCAGTGGGACCTTGGGGCCAGATACGCAGTATTTT,CATSGTLGPDTQYF
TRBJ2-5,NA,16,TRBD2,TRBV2,TGTGCCAGCAGTGTCGGACTAGCGGGCGGCCAAGAGACCCAGTACTTC,CASSVGLAGGQETQYF
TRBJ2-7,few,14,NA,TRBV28,TGTGCCAGCAGTCTCCCGGGACTCCGGAGGGAGCAGTACTTC,CASSLPGLRREQYF
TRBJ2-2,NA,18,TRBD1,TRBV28,TGTGCCAGCAGTTCGGACAGGGGGCCAGCGGGATTCACCGGGGAGCTGTTTTTT,CASSSDRGPAGFTGELFF
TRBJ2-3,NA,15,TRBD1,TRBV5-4,TGTGCCAGCAGCCCTCGACAGGGGGCAGAAGATACGCAGTATTTT,CASSPRQGAEDTQYF
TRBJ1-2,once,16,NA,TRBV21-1,TGTGCCAGCACCCTAACCCCGACAGGGGGGTTATATGGCTACACCTTC,CASTLTPTGGLYGYTF
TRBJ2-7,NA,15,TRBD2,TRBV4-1,TGCGCCAGCAGCTCTGGGGGGGGGACCGTCTACGAGCAGTACTTC,CASSSGGGTVYEQYF
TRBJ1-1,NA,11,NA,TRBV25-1,TGTGCCAGCAGCACGGGACTTCAAGCTTTCTTT,CASSTGLQAFF
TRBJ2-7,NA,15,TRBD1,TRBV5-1,TGCGCCAGCAGCCGTGGGACAGGGGGATTATACGAGCAGTACTTC,CASSRGTGGLYEQYF
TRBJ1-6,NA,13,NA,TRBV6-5,TGTGCCAGCGATGTAGGGGCGATTTCACCCCTCCACTTT,CASDVGAISPLHF
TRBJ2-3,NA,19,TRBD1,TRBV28,TGTGCCAGCAGTTTTCGGGGGTATACCGGGACAGGGGTGACAGATACGCAGTATTTT,CASSFRGYTGTGVTDTQYF
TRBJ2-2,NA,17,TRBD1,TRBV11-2,TGTGCCAGCAGCTTTTCAACGGGACAGGGGGCTCCCCGGGAGCTGTTTTTT,CASSFSTGQGAPRELFF
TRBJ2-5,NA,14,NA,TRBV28,TGTGCCAGCAGGTCTGGGGGGGGCAGAGAGACCCAGTACTTC,CASRSGGGRETQYF
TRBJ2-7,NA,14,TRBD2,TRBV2,TGTGCCTCTGGGACTAGCGGGGGATCCTACGAGCAGTACTTC,CASGTSGGSYEQYF
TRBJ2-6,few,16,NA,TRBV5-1,TGCGCCAGCAGCTTGGTGGGGAGCTCTGGGGCCAACGTCCTGACTTTC,CASSLVGSSGANVLTF
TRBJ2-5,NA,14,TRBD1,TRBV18,TGTGCCAGCTCACTTACAGGGGCACAAGAGACCCAGTACTTC,CASSLTGAQETQYF
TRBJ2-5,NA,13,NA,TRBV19,TGTGCCAGTAGTCCGACTAGGCAAGAGACCCAGTACTTC,CASSPTRQETQYF
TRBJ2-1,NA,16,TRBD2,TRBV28,TGTGCCAGCAGCCCGAGCGGGAGGGACTTATACAATGAGCAGTTCTTC,CASSPSGRDLYNEQFF
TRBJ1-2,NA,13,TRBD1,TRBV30,TGTGCCTGGAGCAGGGGGTCGGGTCATGGCTACACCTTC,CAWSRGSGHGYTF
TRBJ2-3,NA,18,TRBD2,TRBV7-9,TGTGCCAGCAGCCTAAGGAGGAGCGGGGGACCTAGCACAGATACGCAGTATTTT,CASSLRRSGGPSTDTQYF
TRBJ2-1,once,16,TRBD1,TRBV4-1,TGCGCCAGCAGCCCGAGGGGACAGGGGGGAAACAATGAGCAGTTCTTC,CASSPRGQGGNNEQFF
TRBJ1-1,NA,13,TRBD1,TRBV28,TGTGCCACCACGCAGGGGGTACGCACTGAAGCTTTCTTT,CATTQGVRTEAFF
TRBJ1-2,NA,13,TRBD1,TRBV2,TGTGCCAGCAACCCGACAGGGGCAGTAGGCTACACCTTC,CASNPTGAVGYTF
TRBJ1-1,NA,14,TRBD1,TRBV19,TGTGCCAGTAGTAAACAGGGGTTGAGCACTGAAGCTTTCTTT,CASSKQGLSTEAFF
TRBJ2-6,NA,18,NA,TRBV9,TGTGCCAGCAGCCCCCACCTACAGGAGAACTCTGGGGCCAACGTCCTGACTTTC,CASSPHLQENSGANVLTF
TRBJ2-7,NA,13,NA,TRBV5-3,TGTGCCAGAGCGGCGGCGGATTCCTACGAGCAGTACTTC,CARAAADSYEQYF
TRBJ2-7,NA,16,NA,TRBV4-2,TGTGCCAGCAGCCAAAGGAGTCATCTCGGGGTGAACGAGCAGTACTTC,CASSQRSHLGVNEQYF
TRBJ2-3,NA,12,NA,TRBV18,TGTGCCAGCTCACCCGCGGCAGATACGCAGTATTTT,CASSPAADTQYF
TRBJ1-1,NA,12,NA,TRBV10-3,TGTGCCGCCAGTCACAGTTGGTCTGGAGCTTTCTTT,CAASHSWSGAFF
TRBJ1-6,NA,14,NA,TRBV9,TGTGCCAGCAGCGGGGCAGGGATTAATTCACCCCTCCACTTT,CASSGAGINSPLHF
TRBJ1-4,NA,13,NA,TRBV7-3,TGTGCCAGCAGCTTCGGGCAGGGTGAAAAACTGTTTTTT,CASSFGQGEKLFF
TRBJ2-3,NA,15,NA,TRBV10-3,TGTGCCATCAGTGAGTCTCCACTCCGCACAGATACGCAGTATTTT,CAISESPLRTDTQYF
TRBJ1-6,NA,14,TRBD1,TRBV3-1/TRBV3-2,TGTGCCAGCAGCCATTATCAGGGGGGTTCACCCCTCCACTTT,CASSHYQGGSPLHF
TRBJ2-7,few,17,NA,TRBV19,TGTGCCAGTAGTACGTCCGGTGGGGCAGTTCCCTCCTACGAGCAGTACTTC,CASSTSGGAVPSYEQYF
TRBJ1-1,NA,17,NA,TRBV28,TGTGCCAGCAGTTTAGACCCCGGGATACCAAGTTACACTGAAGCTTTCTTT,CASSLDPGIPSYTEAFF
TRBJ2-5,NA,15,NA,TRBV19,TGTGCCAGTAGTACCGACTACTCAAGGAAAGAGACCCAGTACTTC,CASSTDYSRKETQYF
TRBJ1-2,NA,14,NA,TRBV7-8,TGTGCCAGCAGCCCCCCCCCAGGGATGGGTGGCTACACCTTC,CASSPPPGMGGYTF
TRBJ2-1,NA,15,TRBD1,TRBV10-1,TGCGCCAGCAGTTCGACAGGGGGGTCCTACAATGAGCAGTTCTTC,CASSSTGGSYNEQFF